The present TCR beta chain was sequenced within a study of blood T cell repertoires in COVID-19. The overall study: COVID-19 samples collected from the United States, Italy and Spain covered acute and convalescent phases. Sample material is recorded as cDNA or gDNA derived from T cells, B-cell-depleted T cells, or PBMCs.

Between the trimmed V and J ends, which lost 0 bases and 0 bases, there was a span of 4 bases. Germline assignment: CDR1 KGHSH and CDR2 LQKENI. The CDR3 consists of 14 residues. Source study methods: Using reference gene primer amplification, nucleated cell counts were estimated. Generated by immunoSEQ multiplex PCR, the TCRdb table keeps only in-frame clones and is missing some. V and J calls plus clone size are reproduced from that table; the DNA served to infer D and trimming. This table holds nearly 110,000 clones, 80% to 95% found once. The clonotype comes from a woman aged 25 to 39 with acute or convalescent COVID-19. The chain uses TRBV18 and TRBJ2-3; D is unclear. The source material was peripheral blood. The CDR3 nucleotides are TGTGCCAGCTCACCACCGGCCAGCACAGATACGCAGTATTTT. Translating gives CASSPPASTDTQYF.